This is a list of T cell receptor beta chains from one sample in a study of CD8 T cell repertoires and HIV-1 epitope variants. Clones were sequenced by immunoSEQ multiplex PCR, and TCRdb holds only the in-frame ones, with some missing. The sample has 5,000 to 7,000 clones; 65% to 75% are singletons. For these receptors, no antigen is known. Specimen: cultured CD8+ T cells derived from PBMCs. These receptors all stem from a male donor with HIV. Each CDR3 is given with its conserved first and last residue. The D gene is left open where the match is weak. Expanded clones are given a class, and other clones once, few, many or no size at all.

clone_size: -; v_call: TRBV7-6; d_call: -; j_call: TRBJ1-5; cdr3_nt: TGTGCCAGCAGCTTAGACACGTACGATCAGCCCCAGCATTTT; cdr3_aa: CASSLDTYDQPQHF
clone_size: -; v_call: TRBV14; d_call: -; j_call: TRBJ2-7; cdr3_nt: TGTGCCAGCAGTCTCAGGGGGGGCGAGCAGTACTTC; cdr3_aa: CASSLRGGEQYF
clone_size: few; v_call: TRBV19; d_call: -; j_call: TRBJ1-1; cdr3_nt: TGTGCCAGTAACATCGACAGCCCCGCTGAAGCTTTCTTT; cdr3_aa: CASNIDSPAEAFF
clone_size: -; v_call: TRBV28; d_call: TRBD1; j_call: TRBJ2-3; cdr3_nt: TGTGCCAGCAGTTCCCTGGGACAGGAAGGAGATACGCAGTATTTT; cdr3_aa: CASSSLGQEGDTQYF
clone_size: -; v_call: TRBV5-4; d_call: TRBD2; j_call: TRBJ2-5; cdr3_nt: TGTGCCAGCAGACCGGATTTCAGCGGGGGGGCAGAGACCCAGTACTTC; cdr3_aa: CASRPDFSGGAETQYF
clone_size: -; v_call: TRBV4-2; d_call: -; j_call: TRBJ2-5; cdr3_nt: TGTGCCAGCAGCTTCCTAACACCTCAAGAGACCCAGTACTTC; cdr3_aa: CASSFLTPQETQYF
clone_size: -; v_call: TRBV9; d_call: -; j_call: TRBJ2-2; cdr3_nt: TGTGCCAGCAGCCTTCCGACTCAGAACACCGGGGAGCTGTTTTTT; cdr3_aa: CASSLPTQNTGELFF
clone_size: -; v_call: TRBV30; d_call: TRBD1; j_call: TRBJ2-4; cdr3_nt: TGTGCCCTCGGGACAGGGGGAAACATTCAGTACTTC; cdr3_aa: CALGTGGNIQYF
clone_size: -; v_call: TRBV29-1; d_call: -; j_call: TRBJ1-5; cdr3_nt: TGCAGCGTTGAAGGTCGCAGGGAAGAGATTGGCAATCAGCCCCAGCATTTT; cdr3_aa: CSVEGRREEIGNQPQHF
clone_size: -; v_call: TRBV6-1; d_call: -; j_call: TRBJ2-1; cdr3_nt: TGTGCCAGCAGTGAATTTGGGGCGGGCTCCTACAATGAGCAGTTCTTC; cdr3_aa: CASSEFGAGSYNEQFF
clone_size: -; v_call: TRBV13; d_call: -; j_call: TRBJ2-7; cdr3_nt: TGTGCCAGCAGCTTCTCGGACATCTCGAGGGAGCAGTACTTC; cdr3_aa: CASSFSDISREQYF
clone_size: -; v_call: TRBV4-1; d_call: -; j_call: TRBJ2-7; cdr3_nt: TGCGCCAGCAGCCAAGATTACCTCGGCCTCTCCTACGAGCAGTACTTC; cdr3_aa: CASSQDYLGLSYEQYF
clone_size: -; v_call: TRBV27; d_call: -; j_call: TRBJ2-1; cdr3_nt: TGTGCCAGCAGCCCGAGGGACGGTGAGCAGTTCTTC; cdr3_aa: CASSPRDGEQFF
clone_size: -; v_call: TRBV5-8; d_call: -; j_call: TRBJ1-2; cdr3_nt: TGTGCCAGCAGCCCTTGGCCGGTAGAATTGGACTATGGCTACACCTTC; cdr3_aa: CASSPWPVELDYGYTF
clone_size: -; v_call: TRBV7-8; d_call: -; j_call: TRBJ1-2; cdr3_nt: TGTGCCAGCAGCTTAGAAGAGGTTTCGAACTATGGCTACACCTTC; cdr3_aa: CASSLEEVSNYGYTF
clone_size: -; v_call: TRBV5-1; d_call: -; j_call: TRBJ2-7; cdr3_nt: TGCGCCAGCGCCATCGGGGACTCAATGCTCGCCGAGCAGTACTTC; cdr3_aa: CASAIGDSMLAEQYF
clone_size: few; v_call: TRBV27; d_call: TRBD1; j_call: TRBJ2-7; cdr3_nt: TGTGCCAGCAGCCCTGGGGACAGGGGCTACGAGCAGTACTTC; cdr3_aa: CASSPGDRGYEQYF
clone_size: -; v_call: TRBV7-9; d_call: -; j_call: TRBJ2-2; cdr3_nt: TGTGCCAGCAGCTTTCCTTCAGGGATACTCACCGGGGAGCTGTTTTTT; cdr3_aa: CASSFPSGILTGELFF
clone_size: -; v_call: TRBV28; d_call: -; j_call: TRBJ1-1; cdr3_nt: TGTGCCAGCAGTTTAGGGGAGGTGGAAGCTTTCTTT; cdr3_aa: CASSLGEVEAFF
clone_size: -; v_call: TRBV9; d_call: TRBD1; j_call: TRBJ1-1; cdr3_nt: TGTGCCAGCAGGGAACTACAGGGGGGGGCTTTCTTT; cdr3_aa: CASRELQGGAFF
clone_size: -; v_call: TRBV6-6; d_call: -; j_call: TRBJ1-2; cdr3_nt: TGTGCCAGCAGTTACTCAGGGGGTACGAACTATGGCTACACCTTC; cdr3_aa: CASSYSGGTNYGYTF
clone_size: once; v_call: TRBV7-8; d_call: TRBD1; j_call: TRBJ2-3; cdr3_nt: TGTGCCAGCAGCCCCTATGGGACAGGGGACACAGATACGCAGTATTTT; cdr3_aa: CASSPYGTGDTDTQYF
clone_size: few; v_call: TRBV5-6; d_call: -; j_call: TRBJ1-6; cdr3_nt: TGTGCCAGCAGCTTGGGTGCGGTTTCACCCCTCCACTTT; cdr3_aa: CASSLGAVSPLHF
clone_size: -; v_call: TRBV7-2; d_call: -; j_call: TRBJ2-3; cdr3_nt: TGTGCCAGCAGCTTCCTTGGGGGTGGGAGCACAGATACGCAGTATTTT; cdr3_aa: CASSFLGGGSTDTQYF
clone_size: -; v_call: TRBV5-6; d_call: -; j_call: TRBJ1-6; cdr3_nt: TGTGCCAGCAGCTTGGACGATTCACCCCTCCACTTT; cdr3_aa: CASSLDDSPLHF
clone_size: -; v_call: TRBV28; d_call: TRBD1; j_call: TRBJ2-7; cdr3_nt: TGTGCCAGCAGTTTATGGGGACAGGAGGGGAATTACGAGCAGTACTTC; cdr3_aa: CASSLWGQEGNYEQYF
clone_size: -; v_call: TRBV9; d_call: TRBD2; j_call: TRBJ2-7; cdr3_nt: TGTGCCAGCAGCGCTGCCCCGGGAGGGCAACACGAGCAGTACTTC; cdr3_aa: CASSAAPGGQHEQYF
clone_size: -; v_call: TRBV5-4; d_call: -; j_call: TRBJ2-7; cdr3_nt: TGTGCCAGCAGCTTGGCCGGCAGCGCCTACGAGCAGTACTTC; cdr3_aa: CASSLAGSAYEQYF
clone_size: -; v_call: TRBV7-9; d_call: TRBD1; j_call: TRBJ2-3; cdr3_nt: TGTGCCAGCAGCTCGCTAACAGGGGAACATCCAGATACGCAGTATTTT; cdr3_aa: CASSSLTGEHPDTQYF
clone_size: -; v_call: TRBV5-1; d_call: TRBD1; j_call: TRBJ2-5; cdr3_nt: TGCGCCAGCAGCCCAGGACAGGGGACAGAGACCCAGTACTTC; cdr3_aa: CASSPGQGTETQYF
clone_size: -; v_call: TRBV27; d_call: -; j_call: TRBJ2-5; cdr3_nt: TGTGCCAGCAGTGTTTATGGGGAGACCCAGTACTTC; cdr3_aa: CASSVYGETQYF
clone_size: -; v_call: TRBV5-6; d_call: TRBD2; j_call: TRBJ2-1; cdr3_nt: TGTGCCAGCAGTTTCGGGGGGACGAGCTCCTACAATGAGCAGTTCTTC; cdr3_aa: CASSFGGTSSYNEQFF
clone_size: -; v_call: TRBV30; d_call: -; j_call: TRBJ2-5; cdr3_nt: TGTGCCTGGAGTGCGGTCCGGGAGACCCAGTACTTC; cdr3_aa: CAWSAVRETQYF
clone_size: -; v_call: TRBV7-2; d_call: -; j_call: TRBJ2-3; cdr3_nt: TGTGCCAGCAGCTTACTTTCTATAGATACGCAGTATTTT; cdr3_aa: CASSLLSIDTQYF
clone_size: medium-sized; v_call: TRBV19; d_call: -; j_call: TRBJ2-7; cdr3_nt: TGTGCCAGTAGTATAGCGGGGGACAGCCTCTACGAGCAGTACTTC; cdr3_aa: CASSIAGDSLYEQYF
clone_size: once; v_call: TRBV5-1; d_call: -; j_call: TRBJ2-3; cdr3_nt: TGCGCCAGCAGACCTCATGGGGTGGTAAGCACAGATACGCAGTATTTT; cdr3_aa: CASRPHGVVSTDTQYF
clone_size: -; v_call: TRBV25-1; d_call: -; j_call: TRBJ1-4; cdr3_nt: TGTGCCAGCTCTGGGATCGAAAAACTGTTTTTT; cdr3_aa: CASSGIEKLFF
clone_size: -; v_call: TRBV19; d_call: TRBD2; j_call: TRBJ2-1; cdr3_nt: TGTGCCAGTATGCAACTAGCGGGACCCTCCTACAATGAGCAGTTCTTC; cdr3_aa: CASMQLAGPSYNEQFF
clone_size: -; v_call: TRBV27; d_call: -; j_call: TRBJ2-7; cdr3_nt: TGTGCCAGCAGTTTAGCAGGCGGCTACGAGCAGTACTTC; cdr3_aa: CASSLAGGYEQYF
clone_size: -; v_call: TRBV7-9; d_call: -; j_call: TRBJ2-1; cdr3_nt: TGTGCCAGCAGCCCTGGATCAGCGGATGAGCAGTTCTTC; cdr3_aa: CASSPGSADEQFF
clone_size: -; v_call: TRBV11-2; d_call: -; j_call: TRBJ2-7; cdr3_nt: TGTGCCAGCGGGGAACGGGGTCGAGAGCAGTACTTC; cdr3_aa: CASGERGREQYF
clone_size: -; v_call: TRBV7-9; d_call: -; j_call: TRBJ2-7; cdr3_nt: TGTGCCAGCAGCCAAGACAATAAGAGGGACGAGCAGTACTTC; cdr3_aa: CASSQDNKRDEQYF
clone_size: -; v_call: TRBV7-7; d_call: TRBD1; j_call: TRBJ2-3; cdr3_nt: TGTGCCAGCAGCCCGGGACAGGGACCGACAGATACGCAGTATTTT; cdr3_aa: CASSPGQGPTDTQYF
clone_size: -; v_call: TRBV18; d_call: TRBD1; j_call: TRBJ2-7; cdr3_nt: TGTGCCAGCTCACCTCGGGACAGTTACTACGAGCAGTACTTC; cdr3_aa: CASSPRDSYYEQYF
clone_size: -; v_call: TRBV6-5; d_call: -; j_call: TRBJ2-2; cdr3_nt: TGTGCCAGCAGTTACAGCACCGGGGAGCTGTTTTTT; cdr3_aa: CASSYSTGELFF
clone_size: -; v_call: TRBV5-3; d_call: TRBD2; j_call: TRBJ2-1; cdr3_nt: TGTGCCAGCAACGGACTAGCGGGGGCCGATGAGCAGTTCTTC; cdr3_aa: CASNGLAGADEQFF
clone_size: once; v_call: TRBV5-6; d_call: -; j_call: TRBJ2-7; cdr3_nt: TGTGCCAGCAAAGGGATCTCCTACGAGCAGTACTTC; cdr3_aa: CASKGISYEQYF
clone_size: -; v_call: TRBV7-9; d_call: -; j_call: TRBJ2-2; cdr3_nt: TGTGCCAGCAGCCCTATTCGGACACCTAACACCGGGGAGCTGTTTTTT; cdr3_aa: CASSPIRTPNTGELFF
clone_size: -; v_call: TRBV2; d_call: -; j_call: TRBJ2-3; cdr3_nt: TGTGCCAGCAGTGAAGTCCTGAGGGGCGGACGAGATACGCAGTATTTT; cdr3_aa: CASSEVLRGGRDTQYF
clone_size: -; v_call: TRBV10-2; d_call: TRBD2; j_call: TRBJ2-1; cdr3_nt: TGCGCCAGCAGTGTCCCTAGCGGCCTCTACAATGAGCAGTTCTTC; cdr3_aa: CASSVPSGLYNEQFF
clone_size: -; v_call: TRBV4-2; d_call: TRBD2; j_call: TRBJ2-3; cdr3_nt: TGTGCCAGCAGCCAGCACAGACTAGCGGGGGGTGATACGCAGTATTTT; cdr3_aa: CASSQHRLAGGDTQYF
clone_size: -; v_call: TRBV7-8; d_call: -; j_call: TRBJ2-5; cdr3_nt: TGTGCCAGCAGCTTAGCCCCGACTGACCAAGAGACCCAGTACTTC; cdr3_aa: CASSLAPTDQETQYF
clone_size: once; v_call: TRBV28; d_call: -; j_call: TRBJ1-6; cdr3_nt: TGTGCCAGCAGTTTATGGGGGTCAGACAGTTTTTATAATTCACCCCTCCACTTT; cdr3_aa: CASSLWGSDSFYNSPLHF
clone_size: -; v_call: TRBV28; d_call: -; j_call: TRBJ2-7; cdr3_nt: TGTGCCAGCAGTTTTAAGTACGAGCAGTACTTC; cdr3_aa: CASSFKYEQYF
clone_size: -; v_call: TRBV7-9; d_call: -; j_call: TRBJ1-1; cdr3_nt: TGTGCCAGCAGCTTAGCTCTCTCTGGGGACACTGAAGCTTTCTTT; cdr3_aa: CASSLALSGDTEAFF
clone_size: -; v_call: TRBV2; d_call: -; j_call: TRBJ2-1; cdr3_nt: TGTGCCAGCAGCACTAGCACCCTGGACAATGAGCAGTTCTTC; cdr3_aa: CASSTSTLDNEQFF
clone_size: few; v_call: TRBV6-6; d_call: -; j_call: TRBJ1-1; cdr3_nt: TGTGCCAGCAGTTACTTGGATATGAACACTGAAGCTTTCTTT; cdr3_aa: CASSYLDMNTEAFF
clone_size: -; v_call: TRBV18; d_call: TRBD1; j_call: TRBJ2-3; cdr3_nt: TGTGCCAGCTCACCACTAGGGGGCAGTACCACAGATACGCAGTATTTT; cdr3_aa: CASSPLGGSTTDTQYF
clone_size: once; v_call: TRBV27; d_call: -; j_call: TRBJ2-3; cdr3_nt: TGTGCCAGCAGGTACACAGATACGCAGTATTTT; cdr3_aa: CASRYTDTQYF
clone_size: -; v_call: TRBV28; d_call: -; j_call: TRBJ2-7; cdr3_nt: TGTGCCAGCAGTTTATATCTGGACAGAGAATACGAGCAGTACTTC; cdr3_aa: CASSLYLDREYEQYF